One sample yielded the 27 T cell receptor beta chains listed below, sequenced in a study of CD8+CD57+ T cells in acquired aplastic anemia. Genomic DNA templated the TCR beta VDJ and CDR3 profiling. TCRdb passed the reads through MiXCR, listing each CDR3 protein once. The data show roughly 420,000 distinct CDR3 sequences, 55% to 70% seen once. The sample taken for sequencing was sorted CD4+, CD8+, or CD8+CD57+ T cells (not recorded which) from PBMCs. Source of these receptors: a human donor in good health, serving as a control.

Ten or more counts support this clonotype. V gene TRBV20-1 combines with J gene TRBJ2-5, with D perhaps TRBD1 (6 bases). With 5 bases removed from V and 5 bases from J, the gap between germline ends came to 15 bases. Per the germline V gene, CDR1 is DFQATT and CDR2 is SNEGSKA (reference sequence). The CDR3 loop spans 13 amino acids. The CDR3, as DNA: TGCAGTGCTCCGATACAGGGTCGGGAGACCCAGTACTTC. Amino acids: CSAPIQGRETQYF.

This clonotype was recorded once. V and J are TRBV9 and TRBJ2-5; TRBD2 aligns across 11 bases. The length of the CDR3 is 13 residues. The V gene's germline CDR1 is SGDLS and CDR2 YYNGEE. Trimming took 3 bases from V and 5 from J; bases not matched to a gene: 0. The CDR3 sequence: CASSGTSGETQYF. The CDR3 nucleotides are TGTGCCAGCAGCGGGACTAGCGGGGAGACCCAGTACTTC.

This clonotype was seen once. This chain connects TRBV19 to TRBJ1-6, with 8 bases that match TRBD1. The CDR3 contains 15 residues. The trim removed 4 bases at V and 8 bases at J, leaving 7 bases unmatched. Looked up from germline, CDR1 is LNHDA and CDR2 is SQIVND (reference sequence). Written as DNA, the CDR3 is TGTGCCAGTAGTACTCGACAGGGGCTAGATTCACCCCTCCACTTT. It specifies CASSTRQGLDSPLHF.

This clonotype was seen repeatedly, ten times or more. The chain carries TRBV7-2 and TRBJ2-1, with D perhaps assigned TRBD1 or TRBD2 (7 bases each). Trimming cost V 4 bases and J 9 bases, with 16 bases left between them. Germline-derived CDR1 and CDR2 are SGHTA and FQGNSA. The CDR3 has 14 residues. As DNA, the CDR3 is TGTGCCAGCAGCTCCAGGACAGGCGGGGGTGAGCAGTTCTTC. Amino acid sequence: CASSSRTGGGEQFF. The full variable domain, rest sourced from reference TRBV7-2 and TRBJ2-1, is GAGVSQSPSNKVTEKGKDVELRCDPISGHTALYWYRQSLGQGLEFLIYFQGNSAPDKSGLPSDRFSAERTGGSVSTLTIQRTQQEDSAVYLCASSSRTGGGEQFFGPGTRLTVL.

This clonotype has at least ten counts. The chain employs TRBV20-1 and TRBJ2-3; tentatively, D is TRBD1 or TRBD2 (5 bases each). The CDR3 covers 13 residues. The germline V gene has CDR1 DFQATT and CDR2 SNEGSKA (reference sequence). V was shortened by 6 bases and J by 1 base, with 11 bases between the two germline ends. The CDR3 spells CSAGDWGTDTQYF. CDR3 sequence (DNA): TGCAGTGCGGGGGATTGGGGCACAGATACGCAGTATTTT.

The gene calls are TRBV13 and TRBJ1-3, with D possibly matching TRBD1 (5 bases). The germline V and J ends were trimmed by 6 bases and 16 bases, with 25 bases remaining between them. The CDR3 has 14 amino acids. Germline lookup yields CDR1 PRHDT and CDR2 FYEKMQ (reference sequence). CDR3 region: CASSLQASDYEMYF. CDR3 nucleotides: TGTGCCAGCAGTCTACAGGCCTCTGATTACGAGATGTATTTT.

At least ten counts were recorded for this clonotype. The genes are TRBV3-2 and TRBJ2-7; the table's TRBD2 call for D was not verified on the DNA. TRBV3-2 is described as a pseudogene. CDR3 length equals 15 residues. The CDR3 spells CASSRVSRATHEQYF. The DNA of the CDR3 is TGTGCCAGCAGCCGCGTTAGTCGAGCGACCCACGAGCAGTACTTC.

Here the CDR3 reads CASRCLAGGTEAFF. CDR3 DNA sequence: TGTGCCAGTAGGTGCCTAGCAGGGGGCACTGAAGCTTTCTTT. V and J are TRBV19 and TRBJ1-1; 7 nucleotides align to TRBD1. The V segment lost 6 bases and the J segment 4 bases; nucleotides outside the gene matches: 8. Germline V gene sequence: CDR1 LNHDA, CDR2 SQIVND (reference sequence). The CDR3 is 14 amino acids.

The rearrangement joins TRBV2 to TRBJ2-4; 9 nucleotides match TRBD2. Germline V lookup: CDR1 SNHLY, CDR2 FYNNEI. CDR3 length: 16 amino acids. V lost 5 bases and J lost 6; bases outside the gene matches: 11. This CDR3 reads CASSLTAGGFRNIQYF. CDR3 nucleotide sequence: TGTGCCAGCAGTCTAACAGCGGGGGGCTTCAGAAACATTCAGTACTTC.

This sequence joins TRBV20-1 and TRBJ1-1; a weak D match, TRBD1 (6 bases). CDR3 size: 12 residues. V lost 4 bases to trimming and J lost 3 bases, with 9 bases between them. CDR1 is DFQATT and CDR2 is SNEGSKA in the germline V gene (reference sequence). This chain's CDR3 is CSAKGVDTEAFF. CDR3 coding DNA: TGCAGTGCTAAGGGGGTGGACACTGAAGCTTTCTTT.

The V gene is TRBV15, the J gene TRBJ2-7; no clear D. Trimming cost V 0 bases and J 2 bases, with 8 bases left between them. Germline V lookup: CDR1 LNHNV, CDR2 YYDKDF (reference sequence). This CDR3 region has 14 residues. The CDR3 loop reads CATSRDHQTYEQYF. CDR3 DNA sequence: TGTGCCACCAGCAGAGATCATCAGACCTACGAGCAGTACTTC.

On this clonotype itself: The junction departs from the called germline gene at one end, perhaps through a read error. CDR3 DNA sequence: TGTGCCAGCAGGACACGTTATGGAGCTTGGCGGGCAGACTTC. The encoded protein is CASRTRYGAWRADF. This chain connects TRBV2 to TRBJ2-5; weak D call: TRBD2 (5 bases). The germline V gene encodes CDR1 SNHLY and CDR2 FYNNEI. The CDR3 extends over 14 amino acids.

Notes on this clonotype: This is likely a read error, given that the CDR3 carries no conserved phenylalanine or tryptophan at its end. The DNA is omitted, as the CDR3 cannot be located on it reliably, and the CDR3 follows TCRdb's listing. The chain couples TRBV2 to TRBJ2-7; the DNA was not compared with TRBD1, the D call given in the table. Including both end residues, the CDR3 is 15 amino acids long. CDR1 SNHLY and CDR2 FYNNEI come from the germline V gene. CDR3 residues: CASSHLTREGVSQET.

Only one count was recorded for this clonotype. V usage is TRBV7-8 and J usage is TRBJ2-7, with a possible D match to TRBD2 (6 bases). Trimming removed 5 bases at V and 10 bases at J, with 18 bases between. Germline lookup yields CDR1 SGHVS and CDR2 FQNEAQ. This CDR3 has 13 residues. CDR3 in DNA: TGTGCCAGCAGCGTTGGACTAACAAACACCCAGTACTTC. This translates into CASSVGLTNTQYF.

Of note for this clonotype: The CDR3 carries no conserved terminal phenylalanine or tryptophan, so it likely arises from a read error. No DNA is shown, since the ends of the CDR3 on it are uncertain; the CDR3 is the one TCRdb lists. The gene calls are TRBV7-3 and TRBJ1-6; the table's D call, TRBD1, was not checked against the DNA. Both ends counted, the CDR3 spans 15 residues. Germline loops: CDR1 SGHTA, CDR2 FQGTGA. CDR3 amino acids: CASSLGVNAEALLGQ.

At least ten counts were recorded for this clonotype. The chain is built from TRBV19 and TRBJ2-3, with D possibly being TRBD1 (6 bases). This CDR3 has 14 residues. V was pared by 5 bases and J by 5 bases, with 14 bases between. Germline CDR1 LNHDA, CDR2 SQIVND (reference sequence). The CDR3: CASSPGQSRDTQYF. The CDR3 DNA is TGTGCCAGTAGTCCAGGACAGTCCAGAGATACGCAGTATTTT.

The CDR3 coding sequence is TGCAGCGCCGAACAGGGGAGCGGGGGGGCCGGGGAGCTGTTTTTT. Translated, it gives CSAEQGSGGAGELFF. The V call is TRBV29-1, the J call TRBJ2-2, with 10 bases that match TRBD2. The V gene's germline CDR1 is SQVTM and CDR2 ANQGSEA. The CDR3 contains 15 residues. V shed 7 bases and J 6 bases; nucleotides not matched to a gene: 11.

With regard to this clonotype: Germline is not matched at one junction end, which may reflect a read error. The chain is built from TRBV7-7 and TRBJ2-7; 8 bases agree with TRBD2. Germline V gene sequence: CDR1 SSHAT, CDR2 FNYEAQ (reference sequence). The CDR3 is 15 amino acids. This CDR3 is CASSVEEIRGGEQYF. CDR3 DNA: TGTGCTAGCAGCGTTGAAGAAATCCGGGGGGGAGAGCAGTACTTC.

Points on this clonotype: The conserved phenylalanine or tryptophan is not found at the CDR3 terminus, so this likely reflects a read error. Because the CDR3's place on the DNA is in doubt, the DNA is left out and the CDR3 is given as listed by TCRdb. The CDR3 spells CASSTGGHGYSY. V gene TRBV7-9 combines with J gene TRBJ1-2; the D call TRBD1 from the table was never checked on the DNA. The CDR3 contains 12 residues when both ends are counted. CDR1 is SEHNR and CDR2 is FQNEAQ in the germline V gene (reference sequence).

In the case of this clonotype: Lacking the conserved final phenylalanine or tryptophan, this CDR3 likely reflects a read error. The limits of the CDR3 on the DNA are not certain, so only TCRdb's listed CDR3 is given. The chain employs TRBV9 and TRBJ1-2. The CDR3 is made up of 13 amino acids, end residues included. CDR1 is SGDLS and CDR2 is YYNGEE in the germline V gene. The CDR3 spells CASSVRLAEGNYV.

The CDR3 nucleotides are TGCAGTGCTTCAACACCAACCGCCGCGCAGTACTTC. This gives the protein CSASTPTAAQYF. The chain carries TRBV20-1 and TRBJ2-7, with D uncertain. V was pared by 5 bases and J by 9 bases, with 17 bases between. This CDR3 comprises 12 residues. Germline assignment: CDR1 DFQATT and CDR2 SNEGSKA (reference sequence).

This clonotype was observed at least ten times. This chain connects TRBV5-6 to TRBJ2-7; 8 positions match TRBD2. This CDR3 is built from 15 residues. J gave up 1 base and V 2 bases, and 5 bases lay outside the gene matches. Germline CDR1 is SGHDT and CDR2 is YYEEEE. Here the CDR3 DNA reads TGTGCCAGCAGCTTTTTAGCGGGGAGGTCCTACGAGCAGTACTTC. It is translated as CASSFLAGRSYEQYF.

Worth noting for this clonotype: One junction end does not reproduce the germline sequence, and a read error may be involved. This chain connects TRBV29-1 to TRBJ2-5; TRBD2 matches at 8 bases. This CDR3 is 14 amino acids long. Per germline, CDR1 SQVTM and CDR2 ANQGSEA. This CDR3 is CSVAPGRGGETQYF. DNA of the CDR3: TGCAGCGTGGCCCCGGGCCGGGGGGGGGAGACCCAGTACTTT.

About this clonotype: The junction differs from germline at one of its ends, possibly a read error. The rearrangement uses TRBV7-3 and TRBJ2-7; D uncertain. The germline V gene encodes CDR1 SGHTA and CDR2 FQGTGA. This CDR3 contains 15 residues. The CDR3 loop is CASSLTTTHTYEQYF. The CDR3 DNA follows: TGCGCCAGCAGCTTAACGACGACACATACCTACGAGCAGTACTTC.

V is TRBV7-2 and J is TRBJ2-7; D might be TRBD2 (6 bases). The CDR3 extends over 13 amino acids. Germline V lookup: CDR1 SGHTA, CDR2 FQGNSA. CDR3 nucleotides: TGTGCCAGCAGCTTAAGCACCACCGGGGGAATTACTGTA. It encodes CASSLSTTGGITV.

This clonotype was seen more than once but under ten times. The CDR3 DNA reads as TGTGCCAGTAGTCCACAGGGGGCAACTTCACCCCTCCACTTT. As protein: CASSPQGATSPLHF. The gene calls are TRBV19 and TRBJ1-6; TRBD1 matches 9 bases. Germline V gene data show CDR1 as LNHDA and CDR2 as SQIVND (reference sequence). V shed 5 bases, J shed 9 bases, and the junction held 5 bases outside the gene matches. The CDR3 is 14 residues long.

This clonotype was seen a few times. The chain links TRBV7-4 to TRBJ1-5, with D possibly matching TRBD1 (5 bases). Trimming took off 6 bases at V and 4 bases at J, with 10 bases between the two ends. This CDR3 contains 13 residues. Germline V CDR1 and CDR2: SGHVT, SQSDAQ. The CDR3 spells CASSLGENQPQHF. The CDR3 bases are TGTGCCAGCAGTTTGGGGGAGAATCAGCCCCAGCATTTT.